The clone carrying this TCR beta chain has just a few counts. Its antigen is undetermined. This record comes from a study of T and B cells in COVID-19 patients. Study conclusions and caveats: Patients with COVID-19 reportedly showed strongly skewed T cell receptor beta variable and joining gene usage.

BIOMED2 TRB-A/B primer pools were used in multiplex TRB PCR. TCRdb called the multiplex PCR reads again in MiXCR, with one record for every CDR3 protein. Of 11,000 to 15,000 distinct CDR3 sequences listed, more than 25% are singletons. CDR3 size: 13 residues. Trimming shortened V by 8 bases and J by 4 bases, and 14 bases separated the two germline ends. Germline V gene sequence: CDR1 MNHEY, CDR2 SVGAGI. From blood, roughly 250-500 ng of genomic DNA served as TRB template. The sample comprised blood. This chain connects TRBV6-5 to TRBJ2-5; tentatively, D is TRBD2 (7 bases). The TCR was taken from a human donor who had recovered from COVID-19. CDR3 residues: CASLGGARETQYF. CDR3 bases: TGTGCCAGCCTTGGGGGGGCACGAGAGACCCAGTACTTC.